Listed below are T cell receptor beta chains from one sample, sequenced in a study of blood T cells in healthy people across ages. TCRdb re-called the 5' RACE reads through MiXCR, storing one row per CDR3 protein. The table shows 800,000 to 950,000 distinct CDR3 sequences, with roughly 29% occurring only once. This sample was shared with a second study, whose subject was T cells of mothers and their children.

Sequencing used blood. These receptors were collected from a woman aged 40 to 50 in good health. CDR3s include the opening cysteine and the closing phenylalanine or tryptophan. Each record gives: clone size, V gene, J gene, D gene, CDR3 protein, CDR3 DNA. The D gene is left open where the match is weak. Only some rows state a clone size, as once, few, many or a class for expanded clones.

NA	TRBV28	TRBJ2-7	NA	CASASMSEQYF	TGTGCCAGCGCCTCTATGAGCGAGCAGTACTTC
NA	TRBV29-1	TRBJ1-1	NA	CSGTTGTNTEAFF	TGCAGCGGAACAACAGGGACGAACACTGAAGCTTTCTTT
once	TRBV5-6	TRBJ2-7	TRBD2	CASRPLGAGEVYEQYF	TGTGCCAGCAGGCCCCTAGGGGCGGGGGAGGTCTACGAGCAGTACTTC
NA	TRBV20-1	TRBJ1-5	NA	CSANRQASNQPQHF	TGCAGTGCTAATAGGCAGGCTAGCAATCAGCCCCAGCATTTT
once	TRBV7-2	TRBJ1-2	NA	CASSSKRTDYGYTF	TGTGCCAGCAGCTCTAAAAGGACAGACTATGGCTACACCTTC
NA	TRBV7-9	TRBJ1-2	NA	CASRATGIGYTF	TGTGCCAGCAGGGCTACAGGGATCGGCTACACCTTC
NA	TRBV20-1	TRBJ1-4	NA	CSARIVEGNEKLFF	TGCAGTGCTAGAATTGTCGAGGGTAATGAAAAACTGTTTTTT
many	TRBV27	TRBJ2-5	NA	CASSVLYQETQYF	TGTGCCAGCAGTGTCCTGTACCAAGAGACCCAGTACTTC
many	TRBV7-9	TRBJ1-6	TRBD1	CASSHTSGQGASYNSPLHF	TGTGCCAGCAGCCACACCTCCGGACAGGGGGCTTCCTATAATTCACCCCTCCACTTT
NA	TRBV9	TRBJ2-5	TRBD2	CTSSVATSGGETQYF	TGTACCAGCAGCGTAGCCACTAGCGGGGGTGAGACCCAGTACTTC
many	TRBV5-1	TRBJ2-5	TRBD1	CASSGTGRETQYF	TGCGCCAGCAGTGGGACAGGGAGAGAGACCCAGTACTTC